A single sample is the source of the 6 T cell receptor beta chains below, sequenced in a study of response to subunit inactivated influenza vaccine. One entry per CDR3 protein results from TCRdb running MiXCR on the RT-PCR reads. This sample has hundreds of thousands of distinct CDR3 sequences, with 6.5% to 8% found just once. The sample here was PBMCs from blood, taken less than 30 months after vaccination. Receptor source: a man in his fifties or sixties who received an inactivated influenza vaccine.

This clonotype has more than one count but fewer than ten. This chain joins TRBV24-1 and TRBJ2-1, with a weak D call TRBD1 (6 bases). Trimming left V 4 bases short and J 4 bases short, with 16 bases between. The CDR3 extends over 16 amino acids. In germline, CDR1 is KGHDR, CDR2 SFDVKD. The CDR3 here is CATSDPRLGGYNEQFF. The CDR3 coding sequence is TGTGCCACCAGTGACCCCCGATTAGGGGGATACAATGAGCAGTTCTTC.

This clonotype was seen many times. The V call is TRBV7-9, the J call TRBJ2-1, with 14 bases that match TRBD2. Germline CDR1 SEHNR, CDR2 FQNEAQ (reference sequence). The length of the CDR3 is 16 residues. The V segment lost 4 bases and the J segment 8 bases; nucleotides outside the gene matches: 7. DNA for the CDR3: TGTGCCAGCAGCTCCGGGACTAGCGGGAGAATCGATGAGCAGTTCTTC. Translating it yields CASSSGTSGRIDEQFF.

The J gene is TRBJ2-1, the V gene TRBV19, with 7 bases fitting TRBD2. This CDR3 is 15 amino acids long. V lost 7 bases to trimming and J lost 7 bases; unmatched junction nucleotides: 13. Germline-derived CDR1 and CDR2 are LNHDA and SQIVND (reference sequence). The DNA of the CDR3 is TGTGCCAGTATGCGTCTAGCGGCTGGGTTGAATGAGCAGTTCTTC. This sequence encodes CASMRLAAGLNEQFF.

This rearrangement joins TRBV20-1 to TRBJ2-5; D may be TRBD2 (5 bases). Germline values: CDR1 DFQATT, CDR2 SNEGSKA (reference sequence). Between the trimmed V and J ends, which lost 5 bases and 6 bases, there was a span of 16 bases. The CDR3 consists of 13 residues. As DNA, the CDR3 is TGCAGTGCTCCGAGGGCAGGAGTAAAGACCCAGTACTTC. Encoded protein: CSAPRAGVKTQYF.

As concerns this clonotype: Since a much larger clone is just one base distant, this may be a read error. The chain couples TRBV5-1 to TRBJ2-3; D ambiguous. CDR1 is SGHRS and CDR2 is YFSETQ in the germline V gene. This CDR3 has 14 amino acids. The CDR3 loop is CASRLEQLPDTQYF. CDR3 DNA sequence: TGCGCCAGCAGATTGGAACAGTTACCAGATACGCAGTATTTT.

The chain carries TRBV20-1 and TRBJ2-3; TRBD2 matches 13 bases. J lost 2 bases, V lost 5 bases, and 4 bases had no gene match. Looked up from germline, CDR1 is DFQATT and CDR2 is SNEGSKA (reference sequence). The CDR3 has 15 amino acids. CDR3 sequence (DNA): TGCAGTGCTGGGGGGACTAGCGGGAACACAGATACGCAGTATTTT. Protein sequence: CSAGGTSGNTDTQYF.